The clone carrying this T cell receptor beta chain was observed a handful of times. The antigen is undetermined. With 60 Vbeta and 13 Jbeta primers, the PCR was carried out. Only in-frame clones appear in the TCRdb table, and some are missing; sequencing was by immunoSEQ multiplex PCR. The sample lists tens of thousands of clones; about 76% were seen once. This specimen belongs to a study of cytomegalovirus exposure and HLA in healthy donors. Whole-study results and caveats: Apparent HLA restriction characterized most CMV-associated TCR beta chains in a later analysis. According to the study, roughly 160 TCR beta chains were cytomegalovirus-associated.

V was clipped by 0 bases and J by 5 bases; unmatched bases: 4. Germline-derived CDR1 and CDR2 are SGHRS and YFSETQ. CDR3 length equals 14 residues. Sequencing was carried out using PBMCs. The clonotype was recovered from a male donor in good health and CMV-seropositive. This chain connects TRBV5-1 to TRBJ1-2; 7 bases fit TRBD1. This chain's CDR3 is CASSLGQGEYGYTF. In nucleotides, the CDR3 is TGCGCCAGCAGCTTGGGGCAGGGGGAATATGGCTACACCTTC.